These 9 T cell receptor beta chains originate from one sample sequenced in a study of early T cells in non-severe SARS-CoV-2 infection. TCRdb re-called the 5' RACE reads with MiXCR, one entry per CDR3 protein. There are tens of thousands of distinct CDR3 sequences in the sample; approximately 12% occur only once, and roughly 1.3% lies in the top ten. The sequenced sample consisted of whole blood. The receptors originated from an adult who was a healthcare worker with PCR-confirmed SARS-CoV-2 infection or an uninfected control (not recorded which).

This clonotype was observed at least ten times. This sequence joins TRBV27 and TRBJ1-6; D uncertain. Germline CDR1 MNHEY, CDR2 SMNVEV (reference sequence). The length of the CDR3 is 15 residues. V lost 2 bases, J lost 0 bases, and 5 bases lay in between. CDR3 sequence reads: CASSLVDSYNSPLHF. The CDR3 nucleotides are TGTGCCAGCAGTTTAGTGGACTCCTATAATTCACCCCTCCACTTT.

This clonotype appeared many times. The chain carries TRBV18 and TRBJ2-7, with D possibly TRBD2 on 6 matching bases. V lost 1 base, J lost 1 base, and 11 bases lay in between. CDR3 length equals 15 residues. CDR1 is KGHSH and CDR2 is LQKENI in the germline V gene. This CDR3 is CASSPRASDSYEQYF. CDR3 nucleotide sequence: TGTGCCAGCTCACCACGGGCTAGCGATTCCTACGAGCAGTACTTC.

This clonotype occurred many times. The V gene is TRBV20-1, the J gene TRBJ2-1; D is possibly TRBD2 (5 bases). V was clipped by 3 bases and J by 10 bases, with 13 bases between them. CDR1 DFQATT and CDR2 SNEGSKA come from the germline V gene (reference sequence). CDR3 length equals 12 residues. CDR3 protein: CSARPREYEQFF. CDR3 nucleotides: TGCAGTGCTAGGCCGAGGGAGTACGAGCAGTTCTTC.

The genes are TRBV28 and TRBJ2-4; TRBD2 matches at 11 bases. This CDR3 spans 17 amino acids. Germline CDR1 is MDHEN and CDR2 is SYDVKM. V lost 4 bases and J lost 2; bases outside the gene matches: 7. The CDR3 region is CASSSLASGRTKNIQYF. The DNA for the CDR3 is TGTGCCAGCAGTTCCCTTGCTAGCGGGAGGACCAAAAACATTCAGTACTTC.

This clonotype has at least ten counts. The rearrangement joins TRBV18 to TRBJ2-7; D is uncertain. The length of the CDR3 is 15 residues. Between the trimmed V and J ends, which lost 5 bases and 1 base, there was a span of 15 bases. Germline CDR1 and CDR2: KGHSH and LQKENI. Written as DNA, the CDR3 is TGTGCCAGCTCAACAGCTCCCCTAATATCCTACGAGCAGTACTTC. Translated, it gives CASSTAPLISYEQYF.

This clonotype came up a few times. The chain employs TRBV12-5 and TRBJ2-3; 8 positions agree with TRBD2. With V trimmed by 4 bases and J by 3 bases, 6 bases remained unmatched. This CDR3 is built from 15 residues. Germline-derived CDR1 and CDR2 are LGHNT and FRNRAP. The CDR3: CASGSQRERTDTQYF. The CDR3 region has the DNA TGTGCTAGTGGTTCTCAGCGGGAGAGGACAGATACGCAGTATTTT.

In its sample, this clonotype was seen many times. The V call is TRBV12-3 or TRBV12-4, the J call TRBJ2-1, with 7 bases lining up with TRBD2. V gave up 8 bases and J gave up 9 bases; unmatched junction bases: 13. The CDR3 is made up of 14 amino acids. CDR3 nucleotide sequence: TGTGCCAGCGTCTCTAGTCATACGGGGGGTGAGCAGTTCTTC. Amino acid sequence: CASVSSHTGGEQFF.

This clonotype occurred many times. The chain has TRBV7-9 and TRBJ1-1; TRBD1 agrees at 8 bases. With V trimmed by 5 bases and J by 0 bases, 5 bases remained unmatched. The CDR3 loop spans 15 amino acids. The V gene's germline CDR1 is SEHNR and CDR2 FQNEAQ (reference sequence). The CDR3 region is CASSPGQGLNTEAFF. CDR3 sequence (DNA): TGTGCCAGCAGCCCAGGACAGGGATTGAACACTGAAGCTTTCTTT.

This clonotype was observed many times. CDR3 bases: TGTGCCAGCAGTTTAAAGGTCAGCAACCTTATGAACACTGAAGCTTTCTTT. Amino acids: CASSLKVSNLMNTEAFF. The chain uses TRBV28 and TRBJ1-1; D is undetermined. This CDR3 has 17 residues. V lost 2 bases and J lost 0, with 16 bases in between. CDR1 and CDR2 (germline): MDHEN, SYDVKM.